This TCR beta chain was obtained from a study of T-cell reconstitution after alpha-beta-depleted transplantation in children. Unique molecular identifiers featured in how the TCRbeta library was prepared. Each CDR3 protein gets one entry after TCRdb re-called the PCR reads with MiXCR. This table holds approximately 1,000,000 distinct CDR3 sequences, about 30% found once. The study, taken as a whole, reports: The study reportedly traced alpha-beta T cells about two months after transplant to several hundred expanded graft clones.

To note about this clonotype: Antigen: not known.

The germline V gene has CDR1 PRHDT and CDR2 FYEKMQ (reference sequence). The CDR3 spans 16 residues. J was trimmed by 3 bases and V by 4 bases; bases with no gene match: 12. Sequenced here: PBMCs, mostly from graft donor cells, sampled 360 days after TCRalphabeta/CD19-depleted stem cell transplant. The genes are TRBV13 and TRBJ2-7; the match to TRBD2 covers 7 bases. The source is a boy under two years old who had a stem cell transplant for SCID, so the T cells may come from the graft donor. In nucleotides, the CDR3 is TGTGCCAGCAGCTCCCACCTAGCGGCAAAATACTACGAGCAGTACTTC. Translating it yields CASSSHLAAKYYEQYF.